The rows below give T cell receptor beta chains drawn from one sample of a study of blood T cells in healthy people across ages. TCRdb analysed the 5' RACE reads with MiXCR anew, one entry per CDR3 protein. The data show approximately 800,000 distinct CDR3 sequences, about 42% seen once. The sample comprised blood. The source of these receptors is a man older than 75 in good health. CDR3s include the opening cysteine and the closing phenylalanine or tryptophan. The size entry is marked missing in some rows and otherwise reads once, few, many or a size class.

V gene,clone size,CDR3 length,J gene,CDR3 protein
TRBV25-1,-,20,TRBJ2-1,CASTTAGVLAGGRGGNEQFF
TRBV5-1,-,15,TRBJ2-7,CASSFGQGVVYEQYF
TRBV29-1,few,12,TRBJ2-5,CSVPQEQETQYF
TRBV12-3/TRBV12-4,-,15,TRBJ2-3,CASSLHRTSTDTQYF
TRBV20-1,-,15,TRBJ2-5,CSARDPGDVQETQYF
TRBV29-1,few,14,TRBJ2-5,CSVELGQYQETQYF
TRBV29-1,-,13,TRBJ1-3,CSVEESSGNTIYF
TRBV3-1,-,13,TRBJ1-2,CASSQTSGYGYTF
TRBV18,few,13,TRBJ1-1,CASSPLIDTEAFF
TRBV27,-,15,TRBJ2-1,CASRTDSTTYNEQFF
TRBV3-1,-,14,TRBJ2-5,CASHLHGRRETQYF
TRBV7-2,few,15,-,CASSPLGQGVETQYF
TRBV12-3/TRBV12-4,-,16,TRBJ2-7,CASSRLAGAMSYEQYF
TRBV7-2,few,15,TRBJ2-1,CASSIPLAGGQEQFF
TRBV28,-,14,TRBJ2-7,CASSRPGTPYEQYF
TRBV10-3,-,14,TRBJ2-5,CAIKGHEYQETQYF
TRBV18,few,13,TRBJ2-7,CASSPRTDYEQYF
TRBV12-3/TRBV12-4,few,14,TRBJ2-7,CASSFTTATYEQYF
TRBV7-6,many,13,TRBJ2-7,CASSQDRNYEQYF
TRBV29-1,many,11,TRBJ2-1,CSVELVQEQFF
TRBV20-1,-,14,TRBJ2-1,CSAISGSSYNEQFF
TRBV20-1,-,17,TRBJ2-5,CSARDSGLAGGQETQYF
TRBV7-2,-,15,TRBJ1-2,CASSLSDRQDYGYTF
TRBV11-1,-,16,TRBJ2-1,CASSLALGGRSNEQFF
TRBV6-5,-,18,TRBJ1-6,CASSYSRTGGSYNSPLHF
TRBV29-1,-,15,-,CSVTVGTGRLYEQYF
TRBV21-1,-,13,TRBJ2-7,CAIQTGRVYEQYF
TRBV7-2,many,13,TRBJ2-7,CASSSRTAYEQYF
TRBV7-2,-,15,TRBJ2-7,CASSLVSEGSYEQYF
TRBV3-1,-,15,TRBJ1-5,CASSQTRNSNQPQHF
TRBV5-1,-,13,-,CASTTKGGDIQYF
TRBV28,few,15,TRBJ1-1,CASSLVDPTDTEAFF
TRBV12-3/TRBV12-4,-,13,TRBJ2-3,CASSRAGTDTQYF
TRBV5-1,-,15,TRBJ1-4,CASSLLGRWEEKLFF
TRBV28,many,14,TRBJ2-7,CASTLAGETYEQYF
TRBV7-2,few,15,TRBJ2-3,CASSLGTSGSDTQYF
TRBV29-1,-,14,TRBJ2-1,CSVEAGAGGVEQFF
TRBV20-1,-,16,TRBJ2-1,CSAGGLAGESYNEQFF
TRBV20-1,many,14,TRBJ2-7,CSARASGSSYEQYF
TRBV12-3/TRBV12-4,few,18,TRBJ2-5,CASSWGAPLAGAQETQYF
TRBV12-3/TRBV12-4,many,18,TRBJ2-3,CASSPSLGTSGSTDTQYF
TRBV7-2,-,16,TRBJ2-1,CASSREGTSGRNEQFF
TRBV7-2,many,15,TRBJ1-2,CASSLDPGSDYGYTF
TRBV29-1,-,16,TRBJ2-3,CSVEDPLAGSTDTQYF
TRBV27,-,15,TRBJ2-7,CASSVGGQTSYEQYF
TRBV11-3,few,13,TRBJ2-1,CASTEQGSSEQFF
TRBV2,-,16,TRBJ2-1,CASRNPVGGRANEQFF
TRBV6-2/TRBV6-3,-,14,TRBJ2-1,CASSDSDLNNEQFF
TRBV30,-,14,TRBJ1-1,CAWSTTRGNTEAFF